This T cell receptor (beta chain) was found in a study of blood T cells in healthy people across ages. As for the study in general: Roughly one uniquely barcoded beta molecule per two T cells was captured.

Donors ranged from 6 to 90 years old and were healthy Caucasians in Russia. The germline V gene encodes CDR1 MNHEY and CDR2 SVGAGI. This CDR3 contains 15 residues. Trimming took 2 bases from V and 0 from J, leaving 10 bases between them. Together with a sample-barcoded 5' primer, a J-beta primer mix was included in a second PCR lasting about 6 to 11 cycles. A template-switch adaptor that had 12 random nucleotides put a tag on each cDNA molecule. In TCRdb, the 5' RACE reads were re-called with MiXCR into one record per CDR3 protein. The table shows 540,000 or so distinct CDR3 sequences, with roughly 48% occurring only once.

The sequencing sample was made of blood. The TCR comes from a man of 80 years or more in good health. The rearrangement joins TRBV6-5 to TRBJ1-1; D is possibly TRBD1 (6 bases). CDR3 in DNA: TGTGCCAGCAGTTACCCGGGGGGGCTGAACACTGAAGCTTTCTTT. It translates to CASSYPGGLNTEAFF.